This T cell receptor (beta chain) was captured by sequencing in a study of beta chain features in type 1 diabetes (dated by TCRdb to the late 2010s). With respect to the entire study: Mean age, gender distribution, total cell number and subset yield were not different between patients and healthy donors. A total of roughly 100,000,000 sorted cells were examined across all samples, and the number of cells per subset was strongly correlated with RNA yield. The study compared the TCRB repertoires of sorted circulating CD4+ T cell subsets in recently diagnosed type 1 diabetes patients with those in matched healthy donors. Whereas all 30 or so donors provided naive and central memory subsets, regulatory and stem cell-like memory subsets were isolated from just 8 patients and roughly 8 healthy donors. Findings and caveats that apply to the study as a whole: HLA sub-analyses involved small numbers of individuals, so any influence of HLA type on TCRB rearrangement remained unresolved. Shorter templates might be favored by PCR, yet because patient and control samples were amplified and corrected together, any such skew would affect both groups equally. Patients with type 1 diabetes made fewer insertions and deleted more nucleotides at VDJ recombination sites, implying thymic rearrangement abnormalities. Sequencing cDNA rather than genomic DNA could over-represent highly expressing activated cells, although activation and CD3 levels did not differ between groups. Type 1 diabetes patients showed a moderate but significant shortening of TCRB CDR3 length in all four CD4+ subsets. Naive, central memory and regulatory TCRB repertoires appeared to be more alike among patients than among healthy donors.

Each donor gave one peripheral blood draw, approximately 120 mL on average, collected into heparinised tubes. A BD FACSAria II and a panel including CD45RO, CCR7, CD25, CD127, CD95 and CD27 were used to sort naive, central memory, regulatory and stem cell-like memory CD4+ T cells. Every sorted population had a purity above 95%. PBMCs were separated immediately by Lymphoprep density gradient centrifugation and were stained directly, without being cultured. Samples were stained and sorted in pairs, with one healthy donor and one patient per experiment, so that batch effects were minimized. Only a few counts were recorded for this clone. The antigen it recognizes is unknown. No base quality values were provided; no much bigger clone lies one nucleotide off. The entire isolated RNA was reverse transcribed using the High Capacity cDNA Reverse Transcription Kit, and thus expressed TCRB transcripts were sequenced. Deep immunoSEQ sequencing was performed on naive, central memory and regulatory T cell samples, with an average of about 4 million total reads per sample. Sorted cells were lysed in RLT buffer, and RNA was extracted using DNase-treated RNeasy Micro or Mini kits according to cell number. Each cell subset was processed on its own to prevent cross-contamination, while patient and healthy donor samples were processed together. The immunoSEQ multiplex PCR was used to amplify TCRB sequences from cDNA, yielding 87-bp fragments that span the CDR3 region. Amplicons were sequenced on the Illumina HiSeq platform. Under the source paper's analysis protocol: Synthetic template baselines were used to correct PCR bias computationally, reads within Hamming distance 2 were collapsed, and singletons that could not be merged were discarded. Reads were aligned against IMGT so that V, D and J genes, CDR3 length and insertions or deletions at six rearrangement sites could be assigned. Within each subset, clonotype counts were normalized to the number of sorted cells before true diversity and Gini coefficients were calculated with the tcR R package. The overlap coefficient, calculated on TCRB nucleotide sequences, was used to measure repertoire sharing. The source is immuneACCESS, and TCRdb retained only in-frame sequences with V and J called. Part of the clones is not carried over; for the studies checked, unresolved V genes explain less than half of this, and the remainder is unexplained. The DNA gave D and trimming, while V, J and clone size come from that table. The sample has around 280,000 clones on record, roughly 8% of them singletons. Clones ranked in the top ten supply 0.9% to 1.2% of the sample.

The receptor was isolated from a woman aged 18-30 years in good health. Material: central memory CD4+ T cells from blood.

In nucleotides, the sequence is TGTGCCAGCAGCTTGCAGGCAAACCAAGAGACCCAGTACTTC. The resulting protein is CASSLQANQETQYF. The rearrangement combines TRBV7-9 with TRBJ2-5; the D gene remains uncertain. The junction shows trimming of 3 bases on V and 0 bases on J, plus 8 bases between the germline ends. The CDR3 covers 14 residues, taking in both the cysteine and the phenylalanine. Only the CDR3 DNA is retained, 42 bases long and in frame from the first base. The germline V gene (reference sequence) sets CDR1 to SEHNR and CDR2 to FQNEAQ.